This passage covers 32 T cell receptor beta chains from one sample sequenced in a study of T cell repertoires in cytomegalovirus infection. MiXCR was run by TCRdb on the reads, yielding one entry per CDR3 protein. The sample consists of roughly 70,000 distinct CDR3 sequences, 20% of them appearing once. These receptors' targets are unknown. The sequencing used CD8+ T cells from cultured PBMCs, collected from culture after CMV antigen stimulation. Receptors originate from a human donor in good health (CMV status not recorded). Some clones in this sample may be carry-over from other donors' samples.

The chain links TRBV20-1 to TRBJ2-7; the match to TRBD2 covers 16 bases. The CDR3 runs to 22 residues. V trimming: 4 bases; J trimming: 0 bases; junction bases outside the gene matches: 21. Germline-derived CDR1 and CDR2 are DFQATT and SNEGSKA (reference sequence). The chain's CDR3 is CSATPGGTSGGAWKSASYEQYF. Here the CDR3 DNA reads TGCAGTGCTACCCCGGGGGGGACTAGCGGGGGGGCTTGGAAATCGGCCTCCTACGAGCAGTACTTC.

This clonotype was counted a few times. This sequence joins TRBV6-5 and TRBJ1-5, with TRBD1 matching over 11 bases. Germline CDR1 and CDR2: MNHEY and SVGAGI. The CDR3 extends over 15 amino acids. J lost 6 bases, V lost 5 bases, and 6 bases had no gene match. CDR3 amino acids: CASSLSGTGGQPQHF. For the CDR3, the DNA is TGTGCCAGCAGTCTCTCCGGGACAGGGGGTCAGCCCCAGCATTTT.

V is TRBV27 and J is TRBJ2-6; D is uncertain. Germline V gene lookup returns CDR1 MNHEY and CDR2 SMNVEV (reference sequence). The CDR3 consists of 12 residues. V was cut by 8 bases and J by 0 bases, with 2 bases left in between. The CDR3 DNA reads TGTGCCAGCCTCTCTGGGGCCAACGTCCTGACTTTC. Translated: CASLSGANVLTF.

V and J are TRBV15 and TRBJ1-1; no clear D gene. The V and J ends lost 3 bases and 2 bases respectively, with 7 bases between them. The CDR3 is 13 residues long. Germline V gene data show CDR1 as LNHNV and CDR2 as YYDKDF (reference sequence). The CDR3 is CATSRTDNTEAFF. In nucleotides, the CDR3 is TGTGCCACCAGCAGGACGGATAACACTGAAGCTTTCTTT.

Ten or more counts support this clonotype. The chain recombines TRBV6-6 with TRBJ1-4; no reliable D call. Germline V gene sequence: CDR1 MNHNY, CDR2 SVGAGI (reference sequence). The CDR3 is made up of 16 amino acids. Trimming took off 2 bases at V and 0 bases at J, with 10 bases between the two ends. Here the CDR3 DNA reads TGTGCCAGCAGTTACACCGACACCCCAACTAATGAAAAACTGTTTTTT. It codes for CASSYTDTPTNEKLFF.

V gene TRBV4-3 combines with J gene TRBJ1-2, with a tentative D call TRBD1 (6 bases). The CDR3 has 16 residues. V was clipped by 2 bases and J by 4 bases, with 17 bases between them. CDR1 and CDR2 from the germline V gene are LGHNA and YSLEER. This CDR3 reads CASSQSGGDTRYGYTF. The CDR3 region has the DNA TGCGCCAGCAGCCAATCCGGTGGGGACACCCGCTATGGCTACACCTTC.

A few counts support this clonotype. This CDR3 is CASSYSQGRFTDTQYF. Here the CDR3 DNA reads TGTGCCAGCAGTTACTCGCAGGGGAGGTTTACAGATACGCAGTATTTT. The V and J genes are TRBV6-6 and TRBJ2-3, with D tentatively TRBD1 or TRBD2 (6 bases each). Germline values: CDR1 MNHNY, CDR2 SVGAGI (reference sequence). V dropped 0 bases and J dropped 3 bases, with 13 bases sitting between them. CDR3 length: 16 residues.

This chain joins TRBV7-6 and TRBJ1-2; 8 bases are a match to TRBD1. The trim removed 5 bases at V and 2 bases at J, leaving 7 bases unmatched. CDR3 length: 15 residues. Germline assignment: CDR1 SGHVS and CDR2 FNYEAQ. The CDR3 nucleotides are TGTGCCAGCAGCCGTGGACAGGGCGGCAACTATGGCTACACCTTC. Its translation is CASSRGQGGNYGYTF.

This chain connects TRBV7-2 to TRBJ2-2, with a weak D call TRBD1 (6 bases). V was shortened by 5 bases and J by 6 bases, with 10 bases between the two germline ends. The CDR3 loop spans 13 amino acids. CDR1 is SGHTA, CDR2 FQGNSA, per germline. The CDR3 is CASSNRVAGELFF. CDR3 DNA sequence: TGTGCCAGCAGCAACAGGGTTGCCGGGGAGCTGTTTTTT.

This chain uses TRBV6-8 with TRBJ2-1; unclear D gene. Germline-derived CDR1 and CDR2 are MNHGY and SAAAGT. This CDR3 is 11 amino acids long. V was shortened by 7 bases and J by 15 bases, with 16 bases between the two germline ends. The CDR3 nucleotides are TGTGCCAGCACCCCGGACCGCTCGTGGTTCTTC. This sequence encodes CASTPDRSWFF.

The V call is TRBV7-2, the J call TRBJ2-7, with a weak D call TRBD1 (6 bases). Per germline, CDR1 SGHTA and CDR2 FQGNSA. Trimming pared 5 bases from V and 6 bases from J, leaving 17 bases between. This CDR3 has 14 residues. The CDR3 spells CASSQGHINSEQYF. As DNA, the CDR3 is TGTGCCAGCAGCCAGGGACATATAAACAGCGAGCAGTACTTC.

This clonotype was observed a handful of times. The rearrangement links TRBV5-4 to TRBJ2-2; TRBD1 might be the D (5 bases). This CDR3 is built from 18 residues. V lost 0 bases and J lost 1, with 16 bases in between. Germline CDR1 and CDR2: SGHNT and YYREEE (reference sequence). CDR3 loop: CASSLGNQGRGNTGELFF. The CDR3 DNA reads as TGTGCCAGCAGCTTGGGTAATCAGGGTCGCGGGAACACCGGGGAGCTGTTTTTT.

This chain uses TRBV4-1 with TRBJ2-1, with 8 bases that match TRBD2. The germline V gene has CDR1 MGHRA and CDR2 YSYEKL. Trimming at V came to 0 bases and at J to 8 bases, leaving 6 bases not matched to a gene. The CDR3 runs to 15 residues. CDR3 sequence (DNA): TGCGCCAGCAGCCAAGAGCCGGGGGGGTGGTATGAGCAGTTCTTC. Residues: CASSQEPGGWYEQFF.

The chain couples TRBV14 to TRBJ2-1; perhaps TRBD1 as D (5 bases). This CDR3 has 12 amino acids. The V gene's germline CDR1 is SGHDN and CDR2 FVKESK. V shed 1 base and J shed 8 bases, with 6 bases lying between them. This CDR3 is CASSQGGDEQFF. The CDR3 coding sequence is TGTGCCAGCAGCCAAGGGGGCGATGAGCAGTTCTTC.

This clonotype was detected once. The CDR3, as DNA: TGTGCCAGCAGTTACTCAGCAGGGATGAACACTGAAGCTTTCTTT. It specifies CASSYSAGMNTEAFF. The chain recombines TRBV6-2 or TRBV6-3 with TRBJ1-1, with D possibly TRBD1 on 5 matching bases. V dropped 0 bases and J dropped 0 bases, with 8 bases sitting between them. Germline CDR1 reads MNHEY; CDR2 reads SVGEGT. The CDR3 spans 15 residues.

CDR3 protein: CASRWGQGASVRNQPQHF. CDR3 sequence (DNA): TGTGCCAGCAGATGGGGACAGGGGGCGTCGGTTCGCAATCAGCCCCAGCATTTT. The gene calls are TRBV2 and TRBJ1-5, with TRBD1 identical over 12 bases. V shed 6 bases and J 2 bases; nucleotides not matched to a gene: 11. Germline V lookup: CDR1 SNHLY, CDR2 FYNNEI. The CDR3 sequence is 18 residues long.

This clonotype was seen only a few times. J is TRBJ1-3 and V is TRBV6-6; D is ambiguous. The V and J ends lost 4 bases and 0 bases respectively, with 10 bases between them. Germline CDR1 MNHNY, CDR2 SVGAGI (reference sequence). The CDR3 length is 15 residues. CDR3 protein: CASSSNDISGNTIYF. DNA for the CDR3: TGTGCCAGCAGTTCCAACGACATCTCTGGAAACACCATATATTTT.

The J gene is TRBJ2-4, the V gene TRBV7-6; no definite D call. The germline V gene encodes CDR1 SGHVS and CDR2 FNYEAQ. V was pared by 5 bases and J by 0 bases, with 20 bases between. This CDR3 region has 18 residues. This CDR3 is CASSPESVGRLAKNIQYF. In DNA form, the CDR3 reads TGTGCCAGCAGCCCGGAGAGCGTGGGTCGATTAGCCAAAAACATTCAGTACTTC.

This clonotype showed up just a few times. V is TRBV7-2 and J is TRBJ1-6; D may be TRBD1 (5 bases). The germline V gene encodes CDR1 SGHTA and CDR2 FQGNSA. The CDR3 spans 16 residues. The ends were cut back, 5 bases at V and 10 bases at J, with 21 bases in the middle. The CDR3 sequence: CASSVGDVRGGSPLHF. The CDR3 DNA reads as TGTGCCAGCAGCGTTGGAGACGTGAGGGGAGGCTCACCCCTCCACTTT.

The chain uses TRBV6-2 or TRBV6-3 and TRBJ2-7; tentatively, D is TRBD1 (5 bases). CDR1 is MNHEY, CDR2 SVGEGT, per germline. The V end lost 5 bases, the J end lost 2 bases, and 10 bases lay between the germline ends. CDR3 size: 13 residues. The CDR3 DNA follows: TGTGCCAGCAGTCCTGACAGCACCTACGAGCAGTACTTC. Translated, it gives CASSPDSTYEQYF.

CDR3 bases: TGTGCCAGTCACGGGGGGGCGGCCTCCTATAATTCACCCCTCCACTTT. Protein product: CASHGGAASYNSPLHF. The J gene is TRBJ1-6, the V gene TRBV7-2; a possible D gene is TRBD1 (6 bases). The ends were cut back, 9 bases at V and 0 bases at J, with 15 bases in the middle. The CDR3 contains 16 residues. CDR1 SGHTA and CDR2 FQGNSA come from the germline V gene.

V and J are TRBV7-9 and TRBJ1-1; maybe TRBD1 (6 bases). From germline, CDR1 is SEHNR and CDR2 FQNEAQ (reference sequence). This CDR3 region has 14 residues. The ends were cut back, 6 bases at V and 4 bases at J, with 15 bases in the middle. CDR3 nucleotides: TGTGCCAGCAGGGATCCGGGGGGCGCCACTGAAGCTTTCTTT. Its translation is CASRDPGGATEAFF.

J is TRBJ2-7 and V is TRBV11-2; unclear D gene. The CDR3 spans 14 residues. Germline V gives CDR1 SGHAT, CDR2 FQNNGV. The ends were cut back, 5 bases at V and 2 bases at J, with 13 bases in the middle. The CDR3 nucleotides read TGTGCCAGCAGCCCCTCTATACTTGCCTACGAGCAGTACTTC. This gives the protein CASSPSILAYEQYF.

This clonotype was recorded a few times. The V call is TRBV4-1, the J call TRBJ1-2; D may be TRBD1 (5 bases). This CDR3 has 14 residues. CDR1 and CDR2 (germline): MGHRA, YSYEKL. Trimming pared 3 bases from V and 4 bases from J, leaving 12 bases between. For the CDR3, the DNA is TGCGCCAGCAGCCAGGGGGGGACGGTCTATGGCTACACCTTC. Encoded protein: CASSQGGTVYGYTF.

This clonotype was found a few times. The chain employs TRBV11-1 and TRBJ2-7; unclear D gene. V was clipped by 3 bases and J by 7 bases, with 10 bases between them. Germline V lookup: CDR1 SGHAT, CDR2 FQDESV (reference sequence). This CDR3 region has 12 residues. CDR3 DNA: TGTGCCAGCAGCTTCAACCTAGGTGAGCAGTACTTC. Protein sequence: CASSFNLGEQYF.

The chain combines TRBV7-9 with TRBJ1-1; 7 nucleotides agree with TRBD1. The CDR3 totals 16 residues. With V trimmed by 0 bases and J by 5 bases, 9 bases remained unmatched. Germline CDR1 reads SEHNR; CDR2 reads FQNEAQ (reference sequence). DNA of the CDR3: TGTGCCAGCAGCTTAGCTTCAACAGGGGTCCGAACTGAAGCTTTCTTT. Translating gives CASSLASTGVRTEAFF.

This clonotype occurred a few times. The chain links TRBV6-6 to TRBJ1-1; D not resolved. Germline values: CDR1 MNHNY, CDR2 SVGAGI (reference sequence). Trimming left V 6 bases short and J 5 bases short, with 13 bases between. This CDR3 contains 13 residues. In nucleotides, the CDR3 is TGTGCCAGCAGAGACTCTCTTTGGACTGAAGCTTTCTTT. This gives the protein CASRDSLWTEAFF.

This clonotype appeared a few times. V is TRBV12-3 or TRBV12-4 and J is TRBJ1-1; D call uncertain. V lost 6 bases and J lost 0, with 8 bases in between. CDR3 length equals 13 residues. CDR3 sequence reads: CASRETLNTEAFF. The DNA of the CDR3 is TGTGCCAGCAGGGAGACTCTGAACACTGAAGCTTTCTTT.

There are a few counts of this clonotype. The V and J genes are TRBV4-1 and TRBJ1-3; 12 nucleotides agree with TRBD1. The V segment lost 3 bases and the J segment 3 bases; nucleotides outside the gene matches: 12. CDR3 length: 19 residues. Germline V gene lookup returns CDR1 MGHRA and CDR2 YSYEKL. The DNA of the CDR3 is TGCGCCAGCAGCCACCTAGTCCCGGGACAGGGGGCCGGTGGAAACACCATATATTTT. This encodes CASSHLVPGQGAGGNTIYF.

The chain has TRBV6-1 and TRBJ1-2; 7 positions match TRBD1. Unmatched junction bases numbered 8, after V lost 2 bases and J lost 2 bases. This CDR3 contains 16 residues. CDR1 MNHNS and CDR2 SASEGT come from the germline V gene. The CDR3 DNA reads TGTGCCAGCAGTGAACTGATCCAGACAGGGAACTATGGCTACACCTTC. This gives the protein CASSELIQTGNYGYTF.

The chain uses TRBV19 and TRBJ1-1, with D uncertain. CDR3 size: 13 residues. Germline V lookup: CDR1 LNHDA, CDR2 SQIVND (reference sequence). V lost 7 bases and J lost 5, with 14 bases in between. The CDR3 DNA reads as TGTGCCAGTACCTCCTGGGGTTGGACTGAAGCTTTCTTT. Translating it yields CASTSWGWTEAFF.

This clonotype was recorded only once. V usage is TRBV27 and J usage is TRBJ2-5, with D unresolved. This CDR3 has 14 residues. The V gene's germline CDR1 is MNHEY and CDR2 SMNVEV (reference sequence). With 3 bases removed from V and 4 bases from J, the gap between germline ends came to 12 bases. In nucleotides, the CDR3 is TGTGCCAGCAGTTTTACCTCTGGGCGAGAGACCCAGTACTTC. Translation: CASSFTSGRETQYF.